This TCR beta chain was captured by sequencing in a study of blood T cell repertoires in COVID-19. Background on the study: The samples span acute and convalescent COVID-19 from the United States, Italy and Spain. PBMCs, B-cell-depleted T cells, or T cells were the source of the cDNA or gDNA that made up the material.

With V trimmed by 4 bases and J by 7 bases, 13 bases remained unmatched. CDR1 and CDR2 (germline): KGHSY, FQNENV. The CDR3 loop spans 16 amino acids. In the original analysis: Estimation of nucleated cell counts relied on the amplification of reference gene primers. The repertoire was sequenced with immunoSEQ multiplex PCR; TCRdb's copy has only in-frame clones and lacks some. That table supplies the V and J calls and clone size; D and trimming were determined from the DNA. This sample has some 90,000 clones, with 70% to 85% found just once. Sequenced sample: peripheral blood. The receptor was isolated from a man aged 65 to 85 with active or convalescent COVID-19. V and J are TRBV16 and TRBJ1-2; 9 nucleotides match TRBD1. The CDR3 spells CASSPEGSQGAFGYTF. In DNA, the CDR3 is TGTGCCAGCAGCCCCGAGGGGTCACAGGGGGCTTTTGGCTACACCTTC.